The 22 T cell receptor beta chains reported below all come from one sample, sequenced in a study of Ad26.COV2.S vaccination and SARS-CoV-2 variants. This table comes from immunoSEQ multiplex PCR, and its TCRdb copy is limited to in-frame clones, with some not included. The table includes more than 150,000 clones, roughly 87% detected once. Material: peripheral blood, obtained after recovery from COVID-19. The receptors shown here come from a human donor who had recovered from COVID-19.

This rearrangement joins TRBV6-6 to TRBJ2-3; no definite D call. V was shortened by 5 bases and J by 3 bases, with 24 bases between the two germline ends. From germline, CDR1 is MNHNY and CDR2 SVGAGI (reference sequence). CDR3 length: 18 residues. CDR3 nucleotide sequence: TGTGCCAGCAGTCTCGTACCCCCCCGGGCGGTGGGTACAGATACGCAGTATTTT. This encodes CASSLVPPRAVGTDTQYF.

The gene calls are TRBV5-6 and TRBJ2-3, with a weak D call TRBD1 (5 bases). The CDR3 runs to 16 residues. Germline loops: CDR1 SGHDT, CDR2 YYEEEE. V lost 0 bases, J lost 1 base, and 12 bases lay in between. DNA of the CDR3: TGTGCCAGCAGCTTGGGTCCAGGGAAGGGCACAGATACGCAGTATTTT. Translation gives CASSLGPGKGTDTQYF.

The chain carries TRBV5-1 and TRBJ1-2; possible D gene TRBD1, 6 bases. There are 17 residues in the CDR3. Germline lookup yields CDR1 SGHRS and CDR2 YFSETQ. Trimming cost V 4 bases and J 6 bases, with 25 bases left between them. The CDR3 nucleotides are TGCGCCAGCAGCCCTGTGACGGGGGCCGGCAGGGACAATGGCTACACCTTC. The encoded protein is CASSPVTGAGRDNGYTF.

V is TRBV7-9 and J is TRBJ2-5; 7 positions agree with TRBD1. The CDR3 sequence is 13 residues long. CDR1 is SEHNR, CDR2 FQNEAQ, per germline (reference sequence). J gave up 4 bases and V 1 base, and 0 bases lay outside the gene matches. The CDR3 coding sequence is TGTGCCAGCAGCTTAGGACAGGGAGAGACCCAGTACTTC. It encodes CASSLGQGETQYF.

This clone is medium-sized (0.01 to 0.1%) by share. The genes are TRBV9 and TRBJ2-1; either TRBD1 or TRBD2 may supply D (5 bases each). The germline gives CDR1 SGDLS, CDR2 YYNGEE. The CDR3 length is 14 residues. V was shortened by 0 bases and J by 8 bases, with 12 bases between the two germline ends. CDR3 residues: CASSVAWGLDEQFF. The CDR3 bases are TGTGCCAGCAGCGTAGCCTGGGGGTTGGATGAGCAGTTCTTC.

The CDR3 sequence: CASSQTTDGYEQYF. The CDR3 nucleotides are TGCGCCAGCAGCCAAACGACAGATGGCTACGAGCAGTACTTC. J is TRBJ2-7 and V is TRBV4-1; D may be TRBD1 (5 bases). V was pared by 2 bases and J by 3 bases, with 11 bases between. CDR1 and CDR2 from the germline V gene are MGHRA and YSYEKL. The CDR3 spans 14 residues.

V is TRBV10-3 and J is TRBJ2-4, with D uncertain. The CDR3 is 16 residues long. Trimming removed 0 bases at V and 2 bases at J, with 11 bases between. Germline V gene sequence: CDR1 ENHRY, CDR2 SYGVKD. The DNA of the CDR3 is TGTGCCATCAGTGAGTCGGTAGTTGGAACCAAAAACATTCAGTACTTC. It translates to CAISESVVGTKNIQYF.

In DNA form, the CDR3 reads TGTGCCAGCACCGTTTCCGGGACAGGGGACTTAAGCTCCTATAATTCACCCCTCCACTTT. This encodes CASTVSGTGDLSSYNSPLHF. V is TRBV21-1 and J is TRBJ1-6; no check of the table's D call, TRBD1, against the DNA was made. TRBV21-1 is assigned pseudogene status. The CDR3 extends over 20 amino acids.

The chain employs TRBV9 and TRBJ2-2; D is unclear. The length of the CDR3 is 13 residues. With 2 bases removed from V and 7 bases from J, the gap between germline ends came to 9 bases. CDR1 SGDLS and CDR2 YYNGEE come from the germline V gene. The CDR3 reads CASSVAGLGELFF. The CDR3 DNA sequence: TGTGCCAGCAGCGTCGCAGGCCTCGGGGAGCTGTTTTTT.

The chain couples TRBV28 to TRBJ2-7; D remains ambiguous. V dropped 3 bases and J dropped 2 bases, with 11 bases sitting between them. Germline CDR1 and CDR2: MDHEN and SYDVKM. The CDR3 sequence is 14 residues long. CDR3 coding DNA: TGTGCCAGCAGTTTGATGTTTTCCGCCTACGAGCAGTACTTC. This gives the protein CASSLMFSAYEQYF.

This CDR3 reads CASSLGRAGTDTQYF. In DNA form, the CDR3 reads TGTGCCAGCAGCTTAGGCAGGGCCGGCACAGATACGCAGTATTTT. The rearrangement uses TRBV7-3 and TRBJ2-3, with a possible D match to TRBD1 (5 bases). Germline values: CDR1 SGHTA, CDR2 FQGTGA. The length of the CDR3 is 15 residues. The V gene lost 2 bases and the J gene lost 1 base, with 10 bases spanning the gap.

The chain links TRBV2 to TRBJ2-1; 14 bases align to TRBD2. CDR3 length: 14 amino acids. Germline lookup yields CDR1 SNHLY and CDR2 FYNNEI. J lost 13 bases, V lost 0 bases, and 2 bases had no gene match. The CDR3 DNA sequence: TGTGCCAGCAGTGAAGCGGGACTAGCGGGAGTTCAGTTCTTC. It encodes CASSEAGLAGVQFF.

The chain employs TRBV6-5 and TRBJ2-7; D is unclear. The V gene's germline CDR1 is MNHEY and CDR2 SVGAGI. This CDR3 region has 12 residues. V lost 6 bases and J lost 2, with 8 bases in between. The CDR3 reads CASRVTAYEQYF. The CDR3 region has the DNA TGTGCCAGCAGGGTTACGGCCTACGAGCAGTACTTC.

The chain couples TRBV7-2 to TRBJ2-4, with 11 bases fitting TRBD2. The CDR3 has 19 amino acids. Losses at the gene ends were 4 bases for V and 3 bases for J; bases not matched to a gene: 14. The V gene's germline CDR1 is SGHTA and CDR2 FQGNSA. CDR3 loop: CASSSPLAGGVRGKNIQYF. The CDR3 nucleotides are TGTGCCAGCAGCTCCCCCCTAGCGGGAGGCGTGCGGGGCAAAAACATTCAGTACTTC.

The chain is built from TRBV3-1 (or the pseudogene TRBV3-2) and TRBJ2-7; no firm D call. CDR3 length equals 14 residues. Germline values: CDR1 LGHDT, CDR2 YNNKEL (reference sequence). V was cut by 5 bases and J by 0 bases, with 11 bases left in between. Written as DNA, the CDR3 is TGTGCCAGCAGCTGGAGTGGCAGCTCCTACGAGCAGTACTTC. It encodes CASSWSGSSYEQYF.

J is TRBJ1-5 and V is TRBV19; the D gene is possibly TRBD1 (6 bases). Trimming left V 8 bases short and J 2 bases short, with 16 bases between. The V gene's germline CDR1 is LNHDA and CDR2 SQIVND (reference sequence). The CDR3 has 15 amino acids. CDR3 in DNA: TGTGCCAGTCAACCTACAGGGATGGGCAATCAGCCCCAGCATTTT. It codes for CASQPTGMGNQPQHF.

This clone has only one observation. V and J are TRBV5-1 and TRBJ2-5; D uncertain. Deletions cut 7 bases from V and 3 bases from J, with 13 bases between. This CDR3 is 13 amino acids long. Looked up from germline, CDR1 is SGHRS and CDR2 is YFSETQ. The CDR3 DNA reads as TGCGCCAGCCGAACGGGCTTGGAAGAGACCCAGTACTTC. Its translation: CASRTGLEETQYF. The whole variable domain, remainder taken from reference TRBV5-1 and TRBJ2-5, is KAGVTQTPRYLIKTRGQQVTLSCSPISGHRSVSWYQQTPGQGLQFLFEYFSETQRNKGNFPGRFSGRQFSNSRSEMNVSTLELGDSALYLCASRTGLEETQYFGPGTRLLVL.

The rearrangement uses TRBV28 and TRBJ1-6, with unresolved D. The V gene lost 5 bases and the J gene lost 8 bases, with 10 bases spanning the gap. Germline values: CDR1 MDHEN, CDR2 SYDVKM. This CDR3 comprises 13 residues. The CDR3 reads CASSVRPDSPLHF. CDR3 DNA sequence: TGTGCCAGCAGTGTAAGGCCGGATTCACCCCTCCACTTT.

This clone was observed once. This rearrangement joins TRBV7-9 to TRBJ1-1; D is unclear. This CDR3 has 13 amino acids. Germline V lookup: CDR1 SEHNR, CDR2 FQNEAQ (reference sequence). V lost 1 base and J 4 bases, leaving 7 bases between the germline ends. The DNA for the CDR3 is TGTGCCAGCAGCTTAGGGCCGACCACTGAAGCTTTCTTT. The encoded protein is CASSLGPTTEAFF.

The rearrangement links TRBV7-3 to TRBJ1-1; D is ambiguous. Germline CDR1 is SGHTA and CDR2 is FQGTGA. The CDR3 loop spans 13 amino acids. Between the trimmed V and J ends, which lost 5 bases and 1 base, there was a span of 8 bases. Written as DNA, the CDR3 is TGTGCCAGCAGCATCGCACCGAACACTGAAGCTTTCTTT. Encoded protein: CASSIAPNTEAFF.

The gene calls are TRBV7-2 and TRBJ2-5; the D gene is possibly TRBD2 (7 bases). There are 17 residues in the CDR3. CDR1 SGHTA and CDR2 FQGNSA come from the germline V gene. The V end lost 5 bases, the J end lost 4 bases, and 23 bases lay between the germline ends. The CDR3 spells CASSRTGRGVWVETQYF. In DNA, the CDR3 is TGTGCCAGCAGCCGGACTGGGAGGGGGGTCTGGGTAGAGACCCAGTACTTC. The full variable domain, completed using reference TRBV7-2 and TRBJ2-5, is GAGVSQSPSNKVTEKGKDVELRCDPISGHTALYWYRQSLGQGLEFLIYFQGNSAPDKSGLPSDRFSAERTGGSVSTLTIQRTQQEDSAVYLCASSRTGRGVWVETQYFGPGTRLLVL.

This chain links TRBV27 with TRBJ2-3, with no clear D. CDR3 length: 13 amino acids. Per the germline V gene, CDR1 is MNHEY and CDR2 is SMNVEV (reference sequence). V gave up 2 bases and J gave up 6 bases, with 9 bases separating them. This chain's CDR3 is CASSLLGMDTQYF. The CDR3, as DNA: TGTGCCAGCAGTTTACTGGGTATGGATACGCAGTATTTT.